These 29 T cell receptor beta chains were sequenced from one sample in a study of PD-1 blockade in classical Hodgkin lymphoma. After autologous stem cell transplantation all patients relapsed, and prior brentuximab vedotin exposure differed between cohorts. Repertoires were generated with immunoSEQ multiplex PCR, while TCRdb's copy carries only in-frame clones and drops some. The table shows some 10,000 clones, with roughly 80% occurring only once. The sample consisted of peripheral blood mononuclear cells (PBMCs), taken before the second cycle of nivolumab. The receptors originated from a human donor with classical Hodgkin lymphoma.

The CDR3: CSVGLPSAPYEQYF. The DNA of the CDR3 is TGCAGCGTTGGACTGCCTAGCGCCCCCTACGAGCAGTACTTC. The chain carries TRBV29-1 and TRBJ2-7, with a possible D match to TRBD2 (6 bases). V lost 4 bases and J lost 2, with 15 bases in between. Looked up from germline, CDR1 is SQVTM and CDR2 is ANQGSEA. This CDR3 is 14 amino acids long.

The chain couples TRBV9 to TRBJ2-3, with 9 bases fitting TRBD1. Germline loops: CDR1 SGDLS, CDR2 YYNGEE. The CDR3 sequence is 18 residues long. V trimming: 3 bases; J trimming: 0 bases; junction bases outside the gene matches: 11. This CDR3 reads CASSADSGQGQSTDTQYF. The CDR3 DNA reads TGTGCCAGCAGCGCGGATTCGGGACAGGGCCAAAGCACAGATACGCAGTATTTT. Combining the CDR3 with reference TRBV9 and TRBJ2-3 gives the whole variable domain DSGVTQTPKHLITATGQRVTLRCSPRSGDLSVYWYQQSLDQGLQFLIQYYNGEERAKGNILERFSAQQFPDLHSELNLSSLELGDSALYFCASSADSGQGQSTDTQYFGPGTRLTVL.

The V gene is TRBV5-8, the J gene TRBJ2-6, with D possibly being TRBD1 or TRBD2 (5 bases each). Trimming stripped 0 bases from V and 0 bases from J, with 19 bases between. The CDR3 covers 20 residues. The germline gives CDR1 SGHTS, CDR2 YDEGEE. CDR3 sequence (DNA): TGTGCCAGCAGCTTGGAATCACAACGGGGCTCCAGCTCTGGGGCCAACGTCCTGACTTTC. Residues: CASSLESQRGSSSGANVLTF.

The chain is built from TRBV6-5 and TRBJ2-2; possibly TRBD1 for D (5 bases). V was clipped by 0 bases and J by 4 bases, with 9 bases between them. CDR3 size: 15 residues. Germline CDR1 reads MNHEY; CDR2 reads SVGAGI. Here the CDR3 DNA reads TGTGCCAGCAGTTACTCGCAGGGCGGCACCGGGGAGCTGTTTTTT. It translates to CASSYSQGGTGELFF.

The chain couples TRBV27 to TRBJ2-1, with 9 nucleotides matching TRBD1. The CDR3 is 15 residues long. The V segment lost 2 bases and the J segment 6 bases; nucleotides outside the gene matches: 5. The germline V gene has CDR1 MNHEY and CDR2 SMNVEV (reference sequence). CDR3 in DNA: TGTGCCAGCAGTTTAAACAGGGGGCGCGGCAATGAGCAGTTCTTC. Its translation: CASSLNRGRGNEQFF.

The J gene is TRBJ1-2, the V gene TRBV28; possibly TRBD1 for D (5 bases). Germline lookup yields CDR1 MDHEN and CDR2 SYDVKM. V lost 6 bases and J lost 4, with 18 bases in between. The CDR3 is 15 residues long. CDR3 bases: TGTGCCAGCAGATCATATATGGGGACTACCTATGGCTACACCTTC. It specifies CASRSYMGTTYGYTF.

This clone has only one observation. This chain uses TRBV7-9 with TRBJ2-6; the D is unclear. The CDR3 extends over 13 amino acids. Germline V gene data show CDR1 as SEHNR and CDR2 as FQNEAQ (reference sequence). Deletions cut 7 bases from V and 2 bases from J, with 6 bases between. Here the CDR3 DNA reads TGTGCCAGCACCACGGCTGGGGCCAACGTCCTGACTTTC. Translating it yields CASTTAGANVLTF.

This clone came up once. The V gene is TRBV7-2, the J gene TRBJ1-5, with 9 bases fitting TRBD1. V was pared by 4 bases and J by 1 base, with 5 bases of the junction left unmatched. Germline values: CDR1 SGHTA, CDR2 FQGNSA. This CDR3 is 16 amino acids long. The DNA for the CDR3 is TGTGCCAGCAGCTCCGGGACAGGGAGAAGCAATCAGCCCCAGCATTTT. Its translation is CASSSGTGRSNQPQHF. Looking up the rest from reference TRBV7-2 and TRBJ1-5 gives the full variable domain: GAGVSQSPSNKVTEKGKDVELRCDPISGHTALYWYRQSLGQGLEFLIYFQGNSAPDKSGLPSDRFSAERTGGSVSTLTIQRTQQEDSAVYLCASSSGTGRSNQPQHFGDGTRLSIL.

This clone was detected once. The chain uses TRBV5-5 and TRBJ2-7; tentative D call: TRBD2 (7 bases). Per germline, CDR1 SGHKS and CDR2 YYEKEE (reference sequence). The germline V and J ends were trimmed by 1 base and 4 bases, with 15 bases remaining between them. The CDR3 contains 15 residues. The CDR3 sequence: CASSLSGGETYEQYF. CDR3 bases: TGTGCCAGCAGCTTGTCGGGGGGCGAAACGTACGAGCAGTACTTC.

This sequence joins TRBV6-6 and TRBJ2-7; the D gene is possibly TRBD2 (5 bases). There are 13 residues in the CDR3. Germline lookup yields CDR1 MNHNY and CDR2 SVGAGI (reference sequence). V lost 0 bases and J lost 5, with 8 bases in between. The CDR3 loop reads CASSYSRVHEQYF. The CDR3 DNA is TGTGCCAGCAGTTACTCGAGGGTCCACGAGCAGTACTTC.

This clone is classed as medium-sized (0.01 to 0.1%). The V and J genes are TRBV11-3 and TRBJ2-1; TRBD1 aligns across 8 bases. The CDR3 is made up of 18 amino acids. Unmatched junction bases numbered 9, after V lost 1 base and J lost 1 base. The germline V gene has CDR1 SGHNT and CDR2 YENEEA. The CDR3 reads CASSLVFGTGGSYNEQFF. As DNA, the CDR3 is TGTGCCAGCAGCTTAGTTTTCGGGACAGGAGGTTCCTACAATGAGCAGTTCTTC.

Only a few counts were recorded for this clone. The V call is TRBV5-6, the J call TRBJ2-1; TRBD2 agrees at 12 bases. V shed 2 bases, J shed 14 bases, and the junction held 11 bases outside the gene matches. The CDR3 has 15 residues. Per germline, CDR1 SGHDT and CDR2 YYEEEE. The CDR3 bases are TGTGCCAGCAGCTTACAGGGGGCTAGCGGGAGGGAAAAGTTCTTC. Protein: CASSLQGASGREKFF.

This chain uses TRBV5-1 with TRBJ1-2, with D perhaps matching TRBD1 (6 bases). V was clipped by 0 bases and J by 4 bases, with 13 bases between them. Germline V lookup: CDR1 SGHRS, CDR2 YFSETQ. The CDR3 runs to 15 residues. The CDR3: CASSLAGGASYGYTF. The DNA for the CDR3 is TGCGCCAGCAGCTTGGCTGGGGGCGCGAGCTATGGCTACACCTTC.

This clone is a singleton in its sample. V and J are TRBV5-1 and TRBJ2-1; possibly TRBD1 for D (6 bases). CDR1 and CDR2 (germline): SGHRS, YFSETQ. The V gene lost 0 bases and the J gene lost 7 bases, with 11 bases spanning the gap. The CDR3 is 14 residues long. This CDR3 reads CASSLGRTDNEQFF. Written as DNA, the CDR3 is TGCGCCAGCAGCTTGGGTCGGACAGATAATGAGCAGTTCTTC.

The chain couples TRBV11-2 to TRBJ2-3, with D perhaps matching TRBD1 (5 bases). The V gene lost 5 bases and the J gene lost 6 bases, with 9 bases spanning the gap. Germline CDR1 and CDR2: SGHAT and FQNNGV. This CDR3 comprises 12 residues. CDR3 bases: TGTGCCAGCAGCCTAAAGGGGGATACGCAGTATTTT. Translating gives CASSLKGDTQYF. Full variable domain (outside the CDR3, taken from reference TRBV11-2 and TRBJ2-3): EAGVAQSPRYKIIEKRQSVAFWCNPISGHATLYWYQQILGQGPKLLIQFQNNGVVDDSQLPKDRFSAERLKGVDSTLKIQPAKLEDSAVYLCASSLKGDTQYFGPGTRLTVL.

The sample holds a few counts of this clone. The rearrangement joins TRBV2 to TRBJ1-5; possible D gene TRBD1, 5 bases. V lost 8 bases and J 8 bases, leaving 22 bases between the germline ends. The V gene's germline CDR1 is SNHLY and CDR2 FYNNEI. The CDR3 loop spans 15 amino acids. The CDR3 reads CASPVRDVRAKPQHF. In nucleotides, the CDR3 is TGTGCCAGCCCCGTCAGGGACGTTCGGGCGAAGCCCCAGCATTTT.

The chain combines TRBV5-1 with TRBJ1-3, with TRBD1 as a possible D gene (5 bases). This CDR3 is 14 amino acids long. With 0 bases removed from V and 2 bases from J, the gap between germline ends came to 6 bases. The germline gives CDR1 SGHRS, CDR2 YFSETQ. CDR3 region: CASSLGGTGNTIYF. DNA for the CDR3: TGCGCCAGCAGCTTGGGGGGGACTGGAAACACCATATATTTT.

The chain recombines TRBV7-2 with TRBJ1-1; 8 bases are shared with TRBD1. The germline CDR1 and CDR2 sequences are SGHTA and FQGNSA. V lost 6 bases and J lost 1; bases outside the gene matches: 1. There are 13 residues in the CDR3. The CDR3 nucleotides read TGTGCCAGCAGGACAGGGGAGAACACTGAAGCTTTCTTT. It codes for CASRTGENTEAFF. Variable domain in full (rest from reference TRBV7-2 and TRBJ1-1): GAGVSQSPSNKVTEKGKDVELRCDPISGHTALYWYRQSLGQGLEFLIYFQGNSAPDKSGLPSDRFSAERTGGSVSTLTIQRTQQEDSAVYLCASRTGENTEAFFGQGTRLTVV.

This clone was seen only a few times. The rearrangement joins TRBV27 to TRBJ2-3; a weak D match, TRBD1 (5 bases). With 8 bases removed from V and 4 bases from J, the gap between germline ends came to 16 bases. The CDR3 length is 14 residues. Germline V CDR1 and CDR2: MNHEY, SMNVEV (reference sequence). CDR3 DNA: TGTGCCAGCCTAGGACGCAGGGATCCAGATACGCAGTATTTT. Translation: CASLGRRDPDTQYF.

This clone was detected only a few times. The chain couples TRBV7-2 to TRBJ2-1, with D tentatively TRBD2 (6 bases). The CDR3 runs to 16 residues. The V and J ends lost 5 bases and 4 bases respectively, with 18 bases between them. Germline V gene lookup returns CDR1 SGHTA and CDR2 FQGNSA. CDR3 DNA: TGTGCCAGCAGCCCGTTCTATGGGGGAGGTTACAATGAGCAGTTCTTC. Protein sequence: CASSPFYGGGYNEQFF.

V gene TRBV28 combines with J gene TRBJ1-2; weak D call: TRBD1 (6 bases). Germline CDR1 and CDR2: MDHEN and SYDVKM. The CDR3 sequence is 13 residues long. Trimming took 2 bases from V and 8 from J, leaving 12 bases between them. As DNA, the CDR3 is TGTGCCAGCAGTTTAAATGGGGGCAACGGCTACACCTTC. Its translation: CASSLNGGNGYTF.

In nucleotides, the CDR3 is TGTGCCAGTAGTATCCGGGCTAGCGGGAACACAGATACGCAGTATTTT. Translated, it gives CASSIRASGNTDTQYF. The gene calls are TRBV19 and TRBJ2-3, with 9 bases fitting TRBD2. This CDR3 comprises 16 residues. V trimming: 3 bases; J trimming: 2 bases; junction bases outside the gene matches: 6. Germline CDR1 and CDR2: LNHDA and SQIVND (reference sequence).

The chain links TRBV11-2 to TRBJ2-7; 8 positions match TRBD1. V lost 5 bases to trimming and J lost 5 bases; unmatched junction nucleotides: 8. CDR1 SGHAT and CDR2 FQNNGV come from the germline V gene. The CDR3 contains 14 residues. The chain's CDR3 is CASSPSDRVDEQYF. The CDR3 DNA follows: TGTGCCAGCAGCCCCTCGGACAGGGTGGACGAGCAGTACTTC.

The chain carries TRBV30 and TRBJ1-5; D might be TRBD1 (6 bases). This CDR3 has 16 amino acids. V was shortened by 2 bases and J by 0 bases, with 14 bases between the two germline ends. CDR1 and CDR2 from the germline V gene are GTSNPN and SVGIG (reference sequence). CDR3 amino acids: CAWSMGTLNSNQPQHF. The CDR3 DNA sequence: TGTGCCTGGAGTATGGGGACACTAAATAGCAATCAGCCCCAGCATTTT.

V gene TRBV7-3 combines with J gene TRBJ2-6; no reliable D call. Germline V lookup: CDR1 SGHTA, CDR2 FQGTGA. The CDR3 consists of 18 residues. V was trimmed by 5 bases and J by 5 bases, leaving 22 bases between them. In nucleotides, the CDR3 is TGTGCCAGCAGCAAAAAAATACGCTTACAAAGTCGGGCCAACGTCCTGACTTTC. Encoded protein: CASSKKIRLQSRANVLTF.

The genes are TRBV6-1 and TRBJ1-5; 10 bases fit TRBD1. This CDR3 spans 18 amino acids. J lost 0 bases, V lost 4 bases, and 9 bases had no gene match. The germline gives CDR1 MNHNS, CDR2 SASEGT. The chain's CDR3 is CASSGGTGAVYSNQPQHF. In nucleotides, the CDR3 is TGTGCCAGCAGTGGGGGGACAGGGGCCGTTTATAGCAATCAGCCCCAGCATTTT.

V gene TRBV6-6 combines with J gene TRBJ1-3; D may be TRBD1 (6 bases). Germline CDR1 MNHNY, CDR2 SVGAGI (reference sequence). The CDR3 loop spans 16 amino acids. V was cut by 10 bases and J by 0 bases, with 19 bases left in between. The CDR3: CATTRLGAGSGNTIYF. The CDR3, as DNA: TGTGCCACAACGAGGTTGGGGGCAGGCTCTGGAAACACCATATATTTT.

The chain recombines TRBV7-2 with TRBJ2-1; the match to TRBD1 covers 7 bases. The J segment lost 0 bases and the V segment lost 5 bases, leaving 4 bases of the junction unmatched. Germline V lookup: CDR1 SGHTA, CDR2 FQGNSA. The CDR3 has 15 residues. CDR3 amino acids: CASSQQGPSYNEQFF. The DNA of the CDR3 is TGTGCCAGCAGCCAACAGGGGCCCTCCTACAATGAGCAGTTCTTC.

V and J are TRBV9 and TRBJ2-2, with no clear D. The CDR3 is 12 amino acids. CDR1 and CDR2 (germline): SGDLS, YYNGEE. The V end was cut by 0 bases, the J end by 6 bases, with 3 bases between. CDR3 residues: CASSVDPGELFF. CDR3 nucleotide sequence: TGTGCCAGCAGCGTAGACCCCGGGGAGCTGTTTTTT.